These 8 T cell receptor beta chains came from one sample sequenced in a study of human T cells and chemical hapten exposure. Documented time point: patch test 2, 6 weeks after DPC sensitization. As for treatment: therapeutic diphenylcyclopropenone sensitization with weekly scalp DPC. MiXCR, applied by TCRdb to the RACE reads, yields one record per CDR3 protein. The repertoire consists of more than 80,000 distinct CDR3 sequences, with 8% to 13% occurring once and the leading ten covering more than 4%. The source material was whole blood, sampled in connection with sensitization to the hapten diphenylcyclopropenone (DPC). The source is a woman aged 50 to 60 with alopecia areata. Some clones in this sample may be carry-over from other donors' samples.

The gene calls are TRBV12-3 or TRBV12-4 and TRBJ2-1; D uncertain. CDR3 length: 14 amino acids. V lost 6 bases, J lost 5 bases, and 14 bases lay in between. This CDR3 is CASRQNTGHNEQFF. DNA of the CDR3: TGTGCCAGCAGGCAAAACACGGGTCACAATGAGCAGTTCTTC.

In its sample, this clonotype was seen a few times. V is TRBV4-1 and J is TRBJ1-6, with no clear D. V shed 1 base and J shed 5 bases, with 12 bases lying between them. The CDR3 contains 16 residues. Germline loops: CDR1 MGHRA, CDR2 YSYEKL. The CDR3 here is CASSQAAGLDNSPLHF. CDR3 coding DNA: TGCGCCAGCAGCCAAGCAGCGGGCCTTGATAATTCACCCCTCCACTTT.

The chain is built from TRBV20-1 and TRBJ2-3, with D perhaps TRBD1 (7 bases). The CDR3 runs to 15 residues. Trimming stripped 0 bases from V and 2 bases from J, with 12 bases between. Germline V gene lookup returns CDR1 DFQATT and CDR2 SNEGSKA (reference sequence). Here the CDR3 reads CSARDIRGDTDTQYF. The CDR3 DNA reads TGCAGTGCTAGAGATATCAGGGGGGACACAGATACGCAGTATTTT.

This clonotype was recorded at least ten times. The rearrangement joins TRBV7-8 to TRBJ1-2; TRBD1 matches 8 bases. CDR3 size: 14 residues. CDR1 is SGHVS, CDR2 FQNEAQ, per germline. With V trimmed by 5 bases and J by 5 bases, 7 bases remained unmatched. CDR3 residues: CASSQPGQEYGYTF. The CDR3 DNA reads as TGTGCCAGCAGCCAACCGGGACAGGAGTATGGCTACACCTTC. Full variable domain (remainder filled in from reference TRBV7-8 and TRBJ1-2): GAGVSQSPRYKVAKRGQDVALRCDPISGHVSLFWYQQALGQGPEFLTYFQNEAQLDKSGLPSDRFFAERPEGSVSTLKIQRTQQEDSAVYLCASSQPGQEYGYTFGSGTRLTVV.

This sequence joins TRBV29-1 and TRBJ2-7; TRBD1 is a possible D gene (5 bases). Trimming removed 1 base from V and 2 bases from J, with 9 bases in between. The CDR3 is made up of 13 amino acids. CDR1 and CDR2 (germline): SQVTM, ANQGSEA. The CDR3 sequence is CSVEGGRAYEQYF. In DNA, the CDR3 is TGCAGCGTTGAAGGGGGCAGGGCCTACGAGCAGTACTTC.

This clonotype was seen a handful of times. V gene TRBV9 combines with J gene TRBJ2-3; 11 bases fit TRBD2. The junction had 5 bases not matched to a gene; V was cut back by 3 bases and J by 2 bases. The CDR3 loop spans 16 amino acids. Germline-derived CDR1 and CDR2 are SGDLS and YYNGEE. The CDR3 reads CASSGLGLAVTDTQYF. The CDR3 bases are TGTGCCAGCAGCGGCCTGGGACTAGCGGTCACAGATACGCAGTATTTT.

This clonotype was detected ten times or more. The V and J genes are TRBV4-3 and TRBJ2-7; 8 nucleotides match TRBD2. With V trimmed by 0 bases and J by 3 bases, 7 bases remained unmatched. The CDR3 runs 16 residues. Germline V gene data show CDR1 as LGHNA and CDR2 as YSLEER. CDR3 DNA: TGCGCCAGCAGCCAAGATTTAGCGGGACATGTCTACGAGCAGTACTTC. Translated, it gives CASSQDLAGHVYEQYF.

This clonotype was detected many times. The V call is TRBV5-1, the J call TRBJ2-5; 8 bases agree with TRBD2. CDR3 size: 14 residues. Germline-derived CDR1 and CDR2 are SGHRS and YFSETQ. Trimming removed 7 bases from V and 4 bases from J; junction bases left unmatched: 9. The CDR3 loop reads CASSPSGRRETQYF. CDR3 in DNA: TGCGCCAGCTCCCCCAGCGGGAGACGAGAGACCCAGTACTTC. The full variable domain, rest sourced from reference TRBV5-1 and TRBJ2-5, is KAGVTQTPRYLIKTRGQQVTLSCSPISGHRSVSWYQQTPGQGLQFLFEYFSETQRNKGNFPGRFSGRQFSNSRSEMNVSTLELGDSALYLCASSPSGRRETQYFGPGTRLLVL.